This T cell receptor (beta chain) was retrieved from a study of metastatic and nonmetastatic thyroid tumors. The overall study: Thyroid patients, malignant and benign, had repertoires compared across blood and tumor or nodule tissue.

Germline CDR1 MGHRA, CDR2 YSYEKL. CDR3 length equals 16 residues. Trimming stripped 1 base from V and 4 bases from J, with 16 bases between. Until they underwent thyroid surgery, no patient had received any treatment. TCRdb reassembled clones from the PCR reads with MiXCR. The sample carries roughly 30,000 clones, about 20% recorded once. This clone was seen at least ten times. This chain links TRBV4-1 with TRBJ1-1; a weak D match, TRBD1 (6 bases). The material sequenced was blood. The origin of this receptor is a female donor with papillary thyroid cancer or a benign thyroid nodule (not recorded which). Some clones in this sample may be carry-over from other donors' samples. This CDR3 is CASSQVGGYGVTEAFF. For the CDR3, the DNA is TGCGCCAGCAGCCAAGTGGGGGGCTACGGGGTCACTGAAGCTTTCTTT.